These T cell receptor beta chains were read from a single sample in a study of metastatic and nonmetastatic thyroid tumors. MiXCR re-clonotyped the PCR reads for TCRdb. The data hold under 25,000 clones, with roughly 25% observed a single time. The specimen was blood. Receptors originate from a male donor with papillary thyroid cancer or a benign thyroid nodule (not recorded which). Some clones in this sample may be carry-over from other donors' samples. Both conserved end residues are part of each CDR3. A D gene is named only where the DNA matches it firmly. Expanded clones are given a class, and other clones once, few, many or no size at all.

clone_size,d_call,v_call,j_call,cdr3_nt,cdr3_aa
NA,TRBD1,TRBV6-2/TRBV6-3,TRBJ1-2,TGTGCCAGCAGTTACCGGGGACAGGTGACTAACTATGGCTACACCTTC,CASSYRGQVTNYGYTF
NA,NA,TRBV28,TRBJ2-1,TGTGCCAGCCCCCCTGGCGGCCCAGACAGATACAATGAGCAGTTCTTC,CASPPGGPDRYNEQFF
few,TRBD1,TRBV7-9,TRBJ1-4,TGTGCCAACAGCTTATTACAACAGGGGCCACCGAGGGAAAAACTGTTTTTT,CANSLLQQGPPREKLFF
NA,TRBD1,TRBV11-2,TRBJ1-1,TGTGCCAGCAGCCTCGACAGGGGGAGTTCTGAAGCTTTCTTT,CASSLDRGSSEAFF
few,NA,TRBV2,TRBJ1-2,TGTGCCAGCAGTGAGAATCCAGACCCGGGGTATGGCTACACCTTC,CASSENPDPGYGYTF
medium-sized,TRBD1,TRBV5-1,TRBJ2-2,TGCGCCAGCAGCTTGCCTGACAGGGCTGGGCCCACCGGGGAGCTGTTTTTT,CASSLPDRAGPTGELFF
NA,NA,TRBV9,TRBJ2-2,TGTGCCAGCAGCCCAACCGGGAGCACCGGGGAGCTGTTTTTT,CASSPTGSTGELFF
many,TRBD2,TRBV15,TRBJ2-3,TGTGCCACCAGCAGAGATCGCGGCGGGAGGGGGGGCACAGATACGCAGTATTTT,CATSRDRGGRGGTDTQYF
NA,TRBD2,TRBV5-1,TRBJ2-2,TGCGCCAGCAGCCTTGCCGGGGGGGCGAGCACCGGGGAGCTGTTTTTT,CASSLAGGASTGELFF
NA,NA,TRBV11-3,TRBJ2-7,TGTGCCAGCAGCTTATCGGGCAGGGAGCGGGAGCAGTACTTC,CASSLSGREREQYF
medium-sized,TRBD1,TRBV10-1,TRBJ1-2,TGCGCCAGCAGTGAGTCCGGACAGGGGGGCTACACCTTC,CASSESGQGGYTF
NA,NA,TRBV30,TRBJ1-1,TGTGCCTGGAGGAACTGGGTGGGGACTGAAGCTTTCTTT,CAWRNWVGTEAFF
NA,NA,TRBV9,TRBJ2-2,TGTGCCAGCAGCTTTGGGCAGAACCCTTCCGGGGAGCTGTTTTTT,CASSFGQNPSGELFF
few,TRBD1,TRBV6-2/TRBV6-3,TRBJ2-7,TGTGCCAGCAGCAGAGGACAGGGCGGCTCCTACGAGCAGTACTTC,CASSRGQGGSYEQYF
NA,TRBD1,TRBV3-1,TRBJ1-2,TGTGCCAGCAGCCTAAGGGGCATAGCGCACAGGGGAAACTATGGCTACACCTTC,CASSLRGIAHRGNYGYTF
medium-sized,TRBD2,TRBV6-1,TRBJ2-2,TGTGCCAGCAGGCGGGAGCCCGGGGAGCTGTTTTTT,CASRREPGELFF
NA,NA,TRBV20-1,TRBJ2-7,TGCAGTGCTAGAGATGGAGAGGGTATCCCCTACGAGCAGTACTTC,CSARDGEGIPYEQYF
many,NA,TRBV4-3,TRBJ1-3,TGCGCCAGCAGCTACGACAGAGACTCTGGAAACACCATATATTTT,CASSYDRDSGNTIYF
NA,TRBD2,TRBV11-2,TRBJ2-1,TGTGCCAGCAGCTTTGGAAGCGGGGGGGCCGGTGAGCAGTTCTTC,CASSFGSGGAGEQFF
NA,TRBD2,TRBV2,TRBJ2-2,TGTGCCAGCAGGGGAGGGGTCACCGGGGAGCTGTTTTTT,CASRGGVTGELFF
medium-sized,NA,TRBV12-3/TRBV12-4,TRBJ2-3,TGTGCCAGCAGTTGGGGCGAATCTAGCACAGATACGCAGTATTTT,CASSWGESSTDTQYF
NA,NA,TRBV19,TRBJ2-2,TGTGCCAGTAGTATGACAGCCACCGGGGAGCTGTTTTTT,CASSMTATGELFF
NA,NA,TRBV30,TRBJ2-1,TGTGCCTGGACAGGGTACAATGAGCAGTTCTTC,CAWTGYNEQFF
few,NA,TRBV5-1,TRBJ2-7,TGCGCCAGCAGCTTGGCCTCTCAGGGATCCTACGAGCAGTACTTC,CASSLASQGSYEQYF
NA,TRBD1,TRBV28,TRBJ2-2,TGTGCCAGCAGTTTCCTCGGACAGGGGACGGACGGGGAGCTGTTTTTT,CASSFLGQGTDGELFF
NA,NA,TRBV7-8,TRBJ1-6,TGTGCCGGCAGCCCCCGTTCTCTTTATAATTCACCCCTCCACTTT,CAGSPRSLYNSPLHF
many,NA,TRBV2,TRBJ2-3,TGTGCCAGCAGAGGGGGCTTAGGACGGGAGTCTGGCACAGATACGCAGTATTTT,CASRGGLGRESGTDTQYF
medium-sized,NA,TRBV10-3,TRBJ1-6,TGTGCCATCAGTGAGGGTGTCTTGGATTCACCCCTCCACTTT,CAISEGVLDSPLHF